These 28 T cell receptor beta chains were all obtained from the same sample, sequenced in a study of beta chain features in type 1 diabetes. Whole-study results and caveats: Type 1 diabetes patients had moderately but significantly shorter TCRB CDR3s in all four CD4+ subsets.

cDNA synthesis used the whole RNA isolate, giving expressed TCRB sequences. The assay was immunoSEQ multiplex PCR, and TCRdb's table has in-frame clones only and misses some. The sample lists 600,000 to 700,000 clones; 9.5% to 15% were seen once. These TCRs' antigens remain unknown. The sequenced material came from naive CD4+ T cells from blood. Receptors were obtained from a man younger than 40 with type 1 diabetes.

V and J are TRBV2 and TRBJ2-3; D call uncertain. The length of the CDR3 is 14 residues. The germline V gene has CDR1 SNHLY and CDR2 FYNNEI. V was pared by 8 bases and J by 4 bases, with 16 bases between. CDR3: CASSPKVLSDTQYF. The CDR3, as DNA: TGTGCCAGCTCCCCAAAGGTCCTTTCAGATACGCAGTATTTT.

Only a few counts were recorded for this clone. The rearrangement links TRBV13 to TRBJ2-2; D possibly corresponds to TRBD1 (5 bases). The CDR3 runs to 15 residues. Deletions cut 1 base from V and 6 bases from J, with 12 bases between. Germline values: CDR1 PRHDT, CDR2 FYEKMQ (reference sequence). The DNA for the CDR3 is TGTGCCAGCAGCTTAGCCAGGGAAAAGGCCGGGGAGCTGTTTTTT. As protein: CASSLAREKAGELFF.

DNA for the CDR3: TGTGCCACCGGCGGGACAGGGTACGGCTACACCTTC. This translates into CATGGTGYGYTF. This chain connects TRBV2 to TRBJ1-2; TRBD1 matches 9 bases. Germline loops: CDR1 SNHLY, CDR2 FYNNEI. With V trimmed by 10 bases and J by 8 bases, 8 bases remained unmatched. There are 12 residues in the CDR3.

The chain is built from TRBV11-3 and TRBJ2-1; TRBD1 agrees at 11 bases. Germline values: CDR1 SGHNT, CDR2 YENEEA. The V gene end was trimmed by 1 base and the J gene end by 4 bases; junction bases not matched to a gene: 3. The CDR3 totals 16 residues. CDR3 sequence: CASSLAGTGGYNEQFF. CDR3 DNA: TGTGCCAGCAGCTTAGCAGGGACAGGGGGTTACAATGAGCAGTTCTTC.

This clone showed up just a few times. The genes are TRBV10-3 and TRBJ1-1, with unresolved D. The CDR3 sequence is 15 residues long. V gave up 0 bases and J gave up 4 bases, with 12 bases separating them. The germline gives CDR1 ENHRY, CDR2 SYGVKD. The CDR3 DNA is TGTGCCATCAGTGAGTCGCCCAGGCCGGGCACTGAAGCTTTCTTT. It specifies CAISESPRPGTEAFF.

Points on this clone: A read error may produce the germline difference seen at one junction end. The chain links TRBV7-9 to TRBJ2-1; 9 positions match TRBD1. This CDR3 comprises 14 residues. Per germline, CDR1 SEHNR and CDR2 FQNEAQ (reference sequence). CDR3 loop: CASSLAGTGSVRLF. The CDR3 nucleotides are TGTGCCAGCAGCTTAGCCGGGACAGGGTCTGTCCGACTCTTC.

This clone was observed a handful of times. The chain has TRBV6-1 and TRBJ2-7; 10 bases match TRBD1. The CDR3 is made up of 13 amino acids. V lost 6 bases to trimming and J lost 4 bases; unmatched junction nucleotides: 3. Germline assignment: CDR1 MNHNS and CDR2 SASEGT. CDR3 loop: CASRDRGHYEQYF. CDR3 DNA sequence: TGTGCCAGCAGAGACAGGGGGCATTACGAGCAGTACTTC.

This clone was counted a few times. The J gene is TRBJ1-1, the V gene TRBV29-1, with 7 bases lining up with TRBD1. The germline V gene has CDR1 SQVTM and CDR2 ANQGSEA. Trimming cost V 7 bases and J 5 bases; bases outside gene matches: 10. The CDR3 spans 13 residues. The CDR3 here is CSGMIQGGTEAFF. The CDR3 region has the DNA TGCAGCGGTATGATTCAGGGGGGGACTGAAGCTTTCTTT.

This clone was seen only a few times. The gene calls are TRBV18 and TRBJ2-7; 7 bases agree with TRBD1. J was trimmed by 7 bases and V by 3 bases; bases with no gene match: 12. The CDR3 consists of 15 residues. Germline lookup yields CDR1 KGHSH and CDR2 LQKENI. The CDR3 nucleotides read TGTGCCAGCTCACCTCGACAGGGAATCTACGTGGAGCAGTACTTC. Translating gives CASSPRQGIYVEQYF.

The chain recombines TRBV6-5 with TRBJ2-7; TRBD1 might be the D (6 bases). The CDR3 consists of 15 residues. Germline-derived CDR1 and CDR2 are MNHEY and SVGAGI. Deletions cut 6 bases from V and 5 bases from J, with 20 bases between. CDR3 residues: CASSRRRQGSDEQYF. The CDR3 DNA follows: TGTGCCAGCAGCAGAAGGCGTCAGGGGAGCGACGAGCAGTACTTC.

The genes are TRBV5-1 and TRBJ2-5; 8 bases align to TRBD2. Trimming took 4 bases from V and 5 from J; bases not matched to a gene: 4. This CDR3 is built from 13 residues. Germline-derived CDR1 and CDR2 are SGHRS and YFSETQ. CDR3 loop: CASSERGSETQYF. The CDR3 nucleotides read TGCGCCAGCAGCGAGCGGGGGTCGGAGACCCAGTACTTC.

The chain uses TRBV5-4 and TRBJ2-1; tentatively, D is TRBD2 (6 bases). Trimming pared 4 bases from V and 8 bases from J, leaving 19 bases between. Germline V gives CDR1 SGHNT, CDR2 YYREEE (reference sequence). The CDR3 spans 15 residues. The CDR3 region is CASSLRGRGPHEQFF. The CDR3 DNA reads as TGTGCCAGCAGCCTGCGGGGACGCGGGCCCCATGAGCAGTTCTTC. The full variable domain, with the rest looked up from reference TRBV5-4 and TRBJ2-1, is ETGVTQSPTHLIKTRGQQVTLRCSSQSGHNTVSWYQQALGQGPQFIFQYYREEENGRGNFPPRFSGLQFPNYSSELNVNALELDDSALYLCASSLRGRGPHEQFFGPGTRLTVL.

This clone has just a few counts. The V call is TRBV7-8, the J call TRBJ2-2; D perhaps matches TRBD1 (5 bases). Germline CDR1 reads SGHVS; CDR2 reads FQNEAQ. This CDR3 is built from 14 residues. Trimming removed 5 bases at V and 1 base at J, with 8 bases between. Here the CDR3 DNA reads TGTGCCAGCAGCCAAGGACAGAACACCGGGGAGCTGTTTTTT. Amino acids: CASSQGQNTGELFF. Complete variable domain (other parts from reference TRBV7-8 and TRBJ2-2): GAGVSQSPRYKVAKRGQDVALRCDPISGHVSLFWYQQALGQGPEFLTYFQNEAQLDKSGLPSDRFFAERPEGSVSTLKIQRTQQEDSAVYLCASSQGQNTGELFFGEGSRLTVL.

The chain joins TRBV5-8 to TRBJ1-5, with 9 bases lining up with TRBD1. J lost 6 bases, V lost 3 bases, and 7 bases had no gene match. The length of the CDR3 is 15 residues. The V gene's germline CDR1 is SGHTS and CDR2 YDEGEE. Written as DNA, the CDR3 is TGTGCCAGCAGCTCGACAGGGGGAAGAGGTCAGCCCCAGCATTTT. Protein product: CASSSTGGRGQPQHF.

As regards this clone: This sample also contains other DNA sequences that code for the same CDR3. The rearrangement joins TRBV6-5 to TRBJ2-5; D may match TRBD1 or TRBD2 (5 bases each). V was pared by 2 bases and J by 4 bases, with 8 bases between. CDR3 length: 13 amino acids. The germline CDR1 and CDR2 sequences are MNHEY and SVGAGI. The CDR3 nucleotides read TGTGCCAGCAGTTACGGGGGTGGAGAGACCCAGTACTTC. This codes for CASSYGGGETQYF.

The V gene is TRBV4-2, the J gene TRBJ2-5; 11 positions agree with TRBD1. Unmatched junction bases numbered 8, after V lost 0 bases and J lost 2 bases. Germline CDR1 LGHNA, CDR2 YNFKEQ. The CDR3 has 18 residues. CDR3 sequence: CASSQDRRGTGGQETQYF. CDR3 coding DNA: TGTGCCAGCAGCCAAGATCGAAGAGGGACAGGGGGTCAAGAGACCCAGTACTTC.

The chain uses TRBV5-1 and TRBJ2-4; 10 bases are a match to TRBD1. This CDR3 contains 15 residues. Trimming took 3 bases from V and 6 from J; bases not matched to a gene: 6. Germline V lookup: CDR1 SGHRS, CDR2 YFSETQ. The CDR3 here is CASSWSGQGTNIQYF. The CDR3 region has the DNA TGCGCCAGCAGCTGGTCGGGACAGGGGACAAACATTCAGTACTTC.

This chain connects TRBV25-1 to TRBJ2-2; D is tentatively TRBD1 or TRBD2 (5 bases each). CDR3 length: 14 residues. V gave up 5 bases and J gave up 4 bases, with 11 bases separating them. In germline, CDR1 is MGHDK, CDR2 SYGVNS. The CDR3 DNA is TGTGCCAGCAGTACCCGGGACGGCACCGGGGAGCTGTTTTTT. Residues: CASSTRDGTGELFF.

Only a few counts were recorded for this clone. The chain recombines TRBV9 with TRBJ2-1; TRBD2 might be the D (6 bases). V lost 4 bases and J lost 6, with 14 bases in between. Germline assignment: CDR1 SGDLS and CDR2 YYNGEE. The CDR3 contains 14 residues. CDR3 in amino acids: CASSSRRGINEQFF. The CDR3 DNA follows: TGTGCCAGCAGCTCGCGTCGGGGGATCAATGAGCAGTTCTTC.

In this sample, this clone turned up a few times. The J gene is TRBJ1-4, the V gene TRBV7-9, with D maybe TRBD1 (5 bases). The CDR3 spans 15 residues. Trimming took 0 bases from V and 2 from J, leaving 7 bases between them. Germline CDR1 and CDR2: SEHNR and FQNEAQ (reference sequence). The CDR3 spells CASSLAEGTNEKLFF. DNA of the CDR3: TGTGCCAGCAGCTTAGCGGAGGGGACTAATGAAAAACTGTTTTTT.

The chain uses TRBV27 and TRBJ1-6, with D hard to call. V lost 0 bases and J 0 bases, leaving 12 bases between the germline ends. The CDR3 consists of 18 residues. CDR1 and CDR2 (germline): MNHEY, SMNVEV (reference sequence). Here the CDR3 DNA reads TGTGCCAGCAGTTTATCGTGGTTAAGGGTCTCCTATAATTCACCCCTCCACTTT. This sequence encodes CASSLSWLRVSYNSPLHF.

In this sample, this clone turned up a few times. The chain recombines TRBV30 with TRBJ1-3, with D hard to call. Germline assignment: CDR1 GTSNPN and CDR2 SVGIG (reference sequence). V gave up 8 bases and J gave up 0 bases, with 11 bases separating them. This CDR3 is 13 amino acids long. Here the CDR3 DNA reads TGTGCCGAGGATGGAGGCTCTGGAAACACCATATATTTT. Protein product: CAEDGGSGNTIYF. Drawing the rest from reference TRBV30 and TRBJ1-3, the complete variable domain is SQTIHQWPATLVQPVGSPLSLECTVEGTSNPNLYWYRQAAGRGLQLLFYSVGIGQISSEVPQNLSASRPQDRQFILSSKKLLLSDSGFYLCAEDGGSGNTIYFGEGSWLTVV.

The table lists this clone with a count of one. Other DNA sequences in the same sample also yield this CDR3. V usage is TRBV27 and J usage is TRBJ1-2; unclear D gene. CDR3 length: 13 amino acids. Germline CDR1 MNHEY, CDR2 SMNVEV (reference sequence). The ends were cut back, 2 bases at V and 2 bases at J, with 6 bases in the middle. The CDR3 is CASSLRGNYGYTF. CDR3 in DNA: TGTGCCAGCAGTTTACGGGGAAACTATGGCTACACCTTC.

This chain uses TRBV30 with TRBJ2-3, with D possibly being TRBD1 or TRBD2 (5 bases each). The CDR3 contains 14 residues. Germline CDR1 GTSNPN, CDR2 SVGIG (reference sequence). With 5 bases removed from V and 2 bases from J, the gap between germline ends came to 14 bases. This chain's CDR3 is CAWRRDGHTDTQYF. The CDR3 DNA sequence: TGTGCCTGGCGCCGGGACGGACACACAGATACGCAGTATTTT.

This clone was seen a single time. V is TRBV19 and J is TRBJ2-1; no clear D gene. With 1 base removed from V and 6 bases from J, the gap between germline ends came to 13 bases. The V gene's germline CDR1 is LNHDA and CDR2 SQIVND (reference sequence). The CDR3 has 15 residues. CDR3: CASSIVRPWGNEQFF. The CDR3 DNA reads TGTGCCAGTAGTATAGTACGGCCCTGGGGCAATGAGCAGTTCTTC.

This clone turned up a few times. The V gene is TRBV30, the J gene TRBJ2-1; D unresolved. The V end was cut by 2 bases, the J end by 0 bases, with 8 bases between. In germline, CDR1 is GTSNPN, CDR2 SVGIG (reference sequence). The CDR3 runs to 14 residues. The CDR3 region has the DNA TGTGCCTGGAGTCGCTACAGCTCCTACAATGAGCAGTTCTTC. Its translation is CAWSRYSSYNEQFF.

The rearrangement joins TRBV6-5 to TRBJ1-2; 7 bases match TRBD1. Germline V gene lookup returns CDR1 MNHEY and CDR2 SVGAGI. The V segment lost 3 bases and the J segment 0 bases; nucleotides outside the gene matches: 1. The CDR3 contains 14 residues. Here the CDR3 reads CASSYGQANYGYTF. The CDR3 DNA follows: TGTGCCAGCAGTTATGGACAGGCTAACTATGGCTACACCTTC.

This clone was detected a few times. This chain connects TRBV7-9 to TRBJ2-7; TRBD2 might be the D (5 bases). The CDR3 is 15 amino acids. The V end was cut by 2 bases, the J end by 3 bases, with 14 bases between. Germline-derived CDR1 and CDR2 are SEHNR and FQNEAQ (reference sequence). CDR3 nucleotide sequence: TGTGCCAGCAGCTTACGGACGCGGGCAGACTACGAGCAGTACTTC. It is translated as CASSLRTRADYEQYF.